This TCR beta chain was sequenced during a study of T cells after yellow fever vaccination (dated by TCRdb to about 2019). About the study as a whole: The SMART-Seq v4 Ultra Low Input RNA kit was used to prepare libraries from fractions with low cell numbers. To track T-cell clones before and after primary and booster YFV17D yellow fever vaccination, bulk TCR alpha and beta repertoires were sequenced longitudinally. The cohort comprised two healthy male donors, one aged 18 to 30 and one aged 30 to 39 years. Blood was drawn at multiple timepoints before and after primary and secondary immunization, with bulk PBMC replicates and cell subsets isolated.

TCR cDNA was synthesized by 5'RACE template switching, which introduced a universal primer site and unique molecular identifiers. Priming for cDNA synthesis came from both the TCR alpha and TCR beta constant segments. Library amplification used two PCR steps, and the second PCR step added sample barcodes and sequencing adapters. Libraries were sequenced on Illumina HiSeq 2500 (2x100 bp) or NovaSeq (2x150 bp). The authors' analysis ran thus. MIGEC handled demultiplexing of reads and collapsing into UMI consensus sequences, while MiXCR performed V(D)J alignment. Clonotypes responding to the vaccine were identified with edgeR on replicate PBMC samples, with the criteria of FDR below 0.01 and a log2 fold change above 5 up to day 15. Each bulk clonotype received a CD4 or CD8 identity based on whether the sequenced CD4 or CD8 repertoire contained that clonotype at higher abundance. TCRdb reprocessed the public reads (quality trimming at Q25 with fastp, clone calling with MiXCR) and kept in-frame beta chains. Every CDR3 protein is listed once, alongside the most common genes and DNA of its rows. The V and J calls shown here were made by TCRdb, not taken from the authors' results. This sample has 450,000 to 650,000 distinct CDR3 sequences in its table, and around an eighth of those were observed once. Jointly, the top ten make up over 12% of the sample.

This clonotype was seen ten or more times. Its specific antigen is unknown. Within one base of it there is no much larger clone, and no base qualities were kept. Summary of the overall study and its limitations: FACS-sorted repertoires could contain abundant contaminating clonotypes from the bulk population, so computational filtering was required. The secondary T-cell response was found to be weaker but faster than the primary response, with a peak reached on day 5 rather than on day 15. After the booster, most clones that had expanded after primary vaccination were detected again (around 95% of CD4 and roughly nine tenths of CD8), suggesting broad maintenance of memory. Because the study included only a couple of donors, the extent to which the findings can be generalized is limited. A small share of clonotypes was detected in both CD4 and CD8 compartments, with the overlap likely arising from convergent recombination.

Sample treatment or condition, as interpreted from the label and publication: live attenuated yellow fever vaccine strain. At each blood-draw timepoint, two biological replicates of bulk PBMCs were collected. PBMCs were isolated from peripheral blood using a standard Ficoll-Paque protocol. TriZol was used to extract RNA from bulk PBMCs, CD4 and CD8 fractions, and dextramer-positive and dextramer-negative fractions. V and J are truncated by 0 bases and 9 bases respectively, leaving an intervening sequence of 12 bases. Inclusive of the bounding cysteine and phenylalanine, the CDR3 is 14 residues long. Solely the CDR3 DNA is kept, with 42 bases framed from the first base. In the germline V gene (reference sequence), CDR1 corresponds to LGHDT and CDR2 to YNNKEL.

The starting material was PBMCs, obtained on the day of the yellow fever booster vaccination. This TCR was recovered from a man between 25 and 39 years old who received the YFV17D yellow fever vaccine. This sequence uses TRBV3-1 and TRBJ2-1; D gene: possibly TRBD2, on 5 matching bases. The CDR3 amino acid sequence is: CASSQDWSGREQFF. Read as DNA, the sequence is TGTGCCAGCAGCCAAGATTGGAGCGGCCGTGAGCAGTTCTTC.